This T cell receptor beta chain was found in a study of blood T cell repertoires in COVID-19. Study-level information: PBMCs, B-cell-depleted T cells, or T cells provided the cDNA or gDNA that made up the material.

Germline CDR1 reads MNHEY; CDR2 reads SVGAGI. This CDR3 comprises 15 residues. V dropped 6 bases and J dropped 5; count of bases not matched to a gene: 9. Under the authors' procedure: Cell counts per sample came from amplifying reference gene primers. Data came from immunoSEQ multiplex PCR; TCRdb stores just in-frame clones and leaves some out. Clone size and the V and J calls come from that table; the DNA yielded D and trimming. The sample yields tens of thousands of clones, over 75% seen once. The chain has TRBV6-5 and TRBJ2-2, with 7 bases identical to TRBD1. The sample was peripheral blood. The sequence was collected from a man older than 75 with acute or convalescent COVID-19. The CDR3 loop reads CASRRDRVGTGELFF. The DNA for the CDR3 is TGTGCCAGCAGAAGAGACAGGGTGGGGACCGGGGAGCTGTTTTTT.